Below, 17 T cell receptor beta chains from the same sample are listed, as sequenced in a study of T cell changes during pregnancy in multiple sclerosis. Method: immunoSEQ multiplex PCR; TCRdb's copy keeps in-frame clones and lacks some. The sample contains 60,000 to 70,000 clones, 91% of which appear only once. The material was peripheral blood, obtained after pregnancy. The source is a female donor in good health, enrolled as a control in a pregnancy study.

The V call is TRBV30, the J call TRBJ1-2, with D tentatively TRBD1 (5 bases). Between the trimmed V and J ends, which lost 4 bases and 1 base, there was a span of 22 bases. This CDR3 contains 17 residues. Germline assignment: CDR1 GTSNPN and CDR2 SVGIG (reference sequence). CDR3 DNA sequence: TGTGCCTGGATGGAAGCTGGGGGGACCCGGCATAACTATGGCTACACCTTC. Amino acids: CAWMEAGGTRHNYGYTF.

The chain links TRBV7-9 to TRBJ2-3; TRBD2 matches 9 bases. Germline CDR1 reads SEHNR; CDR2 reads FQNEAQ (reference sequence). The CDR3 length is 14 residues. V lost 8 bases, J lost 4 bases, and 7 bases stayed unmatched. CDR3 region: CASLSTSGPDTQYF. In nucleotides, the CDR3 is TGTGCCAGCCTTTCGACTAGCGGTCCAGATACGCAGTATTTT.

The rearrangement links TRBV5-1 to TRBJ2-7; tentative D call: TRBD2 (6 bases). The CDR3 is 14 amino acids. V was clipped by 1 base and J by 5 bases, with 13 bases between them. CDR1 and CDR2 (germline): SGHRS, YFSETQ. The CDR3 protein is CASSLSSSVNEQYF. The CDR3 DNA reads TGCGCCAGCAGCTTGTCTTCTAGCGTCAACGAGCAGTACTTC.

The chain has TRBV27 and TRBJ2-7, with 9 nucleotides matching TRBD1. V gave up 8 bases and J gave up 7 bases; unmatched junction bases: 12. Germline V CDR1 and CDR2: MNHEY, SMNVEV (reference sequence). This CDR3 has 14 residues. DNA of the CDR3: TGTGCCAGCGGGAACCGGGACAGGGTTTGGGAGCAGTACTTC. Residues: CASGNRDRVWEQYF.

The chain has TRBV5-1 and TRBJ2-1, with 9 positions matching TRBD1. CDR3 size: 15 residues. Germline V gene data show CDR1 as SGHRS and CDR2 as YFSETQ. The trim removed 4 bases at V and 5 bases at J, leaving 7 bases unmatched. In nucleotides, the CDR3 is TGCGCCAGCAGCCCAACAGGGGGCCTTGACAATGAGCAGTTCTTC. It translates to CASSPTGGLDNEQFF.

The CDR3 spells CAIGPGAYEQYF. In DNA, the CDR3 is TGTGCCATCGGGCCAGGGGCATACGAGCAGTACTTC. J is TRBJ2-7 and V is TRBV10-3; D perhaps matches TRBD1 (6 bases). The CDR3 has 12 amino acids. Per the germline V gene, CDR1 is ENHRY and CDR2 is SYGVKD. V was trimmed by 8 bases and J by 4 bases, leaving 12 bases between them.

The rearrangement joins TRBV6-1 to TRBJ1-6, with TRBD1 as a possible D gene (5 bases). The V end was cut by 11 bases, the J end by 7 bases, with 9 bases between. This CDR3 has 11 amino acids. The germline V gene encodes CDR1 MNHNS and CDR2 SASEGT. CDR3 bases: TGTGCCTCGACAGAGAATTCACCCCTCCACTTT. Translating it yields CASTENSPLHF.

V gene TRBV27 combines with J gene TRBJ2-5; 8 bases align to TRBD2. Germline V gene data show CDR1 as MNHEY and CDR2 as SMNVEV (reference sequence). After removal of 2 bases from V and 4 bases from J, the junction contained 9 bases not matched to a gene. The CDR3 extends over 16 amino acids. CDR3 nucleotides: TGTGCCAGCAGTTTAGTCGGCGGGGGGACCTTAGAGACCCAGTACTTC. Translating gives CASSLVGGGTLETQYF.

V and J are TRBV14 and TRBJ2-5; D unclear. The CDR3 covers 13 residues. Germline V lookup: CDR1 SGHDN, CDR2 FVKESK. V was clipped by 3 bases and J by 2 bases, with 7 bases between them. The CDR3 DNA reads TGTGCCAGCAGCCAGAGGTGGCAAGAGACCCAGTACTTC. Protein: CASSQRWQETQYF.

The rearrangement uses TRBV27 and TRBJ2-1, with a weak D call TRBD1 (6 bases). CDR3 length: 14 amino acids. Between the trimmed V and J ends, which lost 0 bases and 7 bases, there was a span of 10 bases. Germline assignment: CDR1 MNHEY and CDR2 SMNVEV (reference sequence). CDR3 sequence (DNA): TGTGCCAGCAGTTTATCGCCAGGGGTGAATGAGCAGTTCTTC. Translated: CASSLSPGVNEQFF.

In this sample, this clone turned up once. In nucleotides, the CDR3 is TGCGCCAGCAGCCCGCCAGGGTGGGGTGAAGCTTTCTTT. Protein sequence: CASSPPGWGEAFF. This chain connects TRBV5-1 to TRBJ1-1; D is perhaps TRBD1 (5 bases). This CDR3 region has 13 residues. V dropped 4 bases and J dropped 7 bases, with 14 bases sitting between them. The V gene's germline CDR1 is SGHRS and CDR2 YFSETQ.

The chain is built from TRBV30 and TRBJ2-5; 7 bases agree with TRBD2. Germline V gene data show CDR1 as GTSNPN and CDR2 as SVGIG (reference sequence). The length of the CDR3 is 13 residues. J gave up 2 bases and V 4 bases, and 4 bases lay outside the gene matches. In DNA form, the CDR3 reads TGTGCCTGGAACGGCGGGGGACAAGAGACCCAGTACTTC. Protein sequence: CAWNGGGQETQYF.

This chain's CDR3 is CASSPGISNEKLFF. The CDR3 nucleotides are TGTGCCAGCAGCCCGGGGATATCTAATGAAAAACTGTTTTTT. The chain uses TRBV4-2 and TRBJ1-4; no reliable D call. The CDR3 has 14 amino acids. Germline V CDR1 and CDR2: LGHNA, YNFKEQ. V was shortened by 4 bases and J by 3 bases, with 9 bases between the two germline ends.

This chain links TRBV11-2 with TRBJ2-7; TRBD1 agrees at 9 bases. J lost 1 base, V lost 6 bases, and 10 bases had no gene match. The length of the CDR3 is 16 residues. Germline V gene data show CDR1 as SGHAT and CDR2 as FQNNGV. The CDR3 DNA follows: TGTGCCAGCAGGTATAAACCGGGACAGGGTTCCTACGAGCAGTACTTC. This sequence encodes CASRYKPGQGSYEQYF.

The rearrangement uses TRBV25-1 and TRBJ1-1; 9 bases are a match to TRBD1. This CDR3 contains 14 residues. V lost 4 bases to trimming and J lost 6 bases; unmatched junction nucleotides: 6. The germline CDR1 and CDR2 sequences are MGHDK and SYGVNS. The CDR3 DNA follows: TGTGCCAGCAGTGTAGGGACAGGGTCATCTGAAGCTTTCTTT. This translates into CASSVGTGSSEAFF.

The V gene is TRBV6-1, the J gene TRBJ1-1, with D possibly matching TRBD1 (5 bases). The CDR3 has 14 amino acids. The V gene's germline CDR1 is MNHNS and CDR2 SASEGT. V gave up 6 bases and J gave up 7 bases, with 18 bases separating them. CDR3 sequence (DNA): TGTGCCAGCAGGTCCTCGGCGTTTGACAGTGAAGCTTTCTTT. Residues: CASRSSAFDSEAFF.

This chain connects TRBV2 to TRBJ1-5; D is unresolved. Trimming stripped 4 bases from V and 0 bases from J, with 10 bases between. The V gene's germline CDR1 is SNHLY and CDR2 FYNNEI. This CDR3 has 15 amino acids. The chain's CDR3 is CASSARDYSNQPQHF. The CDR3 region has the DNA TGTGCCAGCAGTGCTCGAGATTATAGCAATCAGCCCCAGCATTTT. Looking up the rest from reference TRBV2 and TRBJ1-5 gives the full variable domain: EPEVTQTPSHQVTQMGQEVILRCVPISNHLYFYWYRQILGQKVEFLVSFYNNEISEKSEIFDDQFSVERPDGSNFTLKIRSTKLEDSAMYFCASSARDYSNQPQHFGDGTRLSIL.